This T cell receptor (beta chain) is drawn from a study of blood T cell repertoires in COVID-19. Study summary: Collection of acute and convalescent COVID-19 samples took place in the United States, Italy and Spain. The cDNA or gDNA used as material had been derived from T cells, B-cell-depleted T cells, or PBMCs.

Sequencing was performed with immunoSEQ multiplex PCR; in TCRdb, only in-frame clones are kept and a portion is missing. The table lists about 160,000 clones, 80% of them singletons. Trimming left V 6 bases short and J 4 bases short, with 12 bases between. Germline loops: CDR1 SGHTA, CDR2 FQGTGA. The CDR3 contains 13 residues. Residents of about two dozen US areas, aged about 18 to 95 years, made up the participants. Sequencing used PBMCs or T cells enriched from blood (not recorded which). The receptor's source is a woman aged 60 to 75 who had recovered from COVID-19. The rearrangement uses TRBV7-3 and TRBJ1-1; weak D call: TRBD1 (5 bases). For the CDR3, the DNA is TGTGCCAGCAGACTGGGGCCAAGCACTGAAGCTTTCTTT. As protein: CASRLGPSTEAFF.